Listed here is a single T cell receptor beta chain. CDR1 LGHNT and CDR2 FRNRAP come from the germline V gene. The junction had 7 bases not matched to a gene; V was cut back by 4 bases and J by 4 bases. This CDR3 spans 15 amino acids. Clones were read by immunoSEQ multiplex PCR, and TCRdb kept only the in-frame ones, dropping some. The table records 150,000 to 160,000 clones, roughly 94% of them present only once. The data are from a study of control samples from healthy donors and cancer patients. The chain links TRBV12-5 to TRBJ1-2; 9 nucleotides match TRBD1. This clonotype was obtained from a man aged 40-55 years in good health. The sample comprised blood. CDR3 sequence reads: CASGSRTGETYGYTF. The DNA of the CDR3 is TGTGCTAGTGGTTCCCGGACAGGGGAAACCTATGGCTACACCTTC.